This is a list of T cell receptor beta chains from one sample in a study of shared clonotypes between healthy human individuals. TCRdb keeps only in-frame clones here, not all; method: immunoSEQ multiplex PCR. Altogether 2 million to 2.5 million clones are present, 80% to 95% being singletons, with the ten largest covering 0.37%. Specimen: naive CD4+ T cells from PBMCs. All receptors come from a man between 18 and 35 years old in good health. Some clones in this sample may be carry-over from other donors' samples. Each CDR3 is given with its conserved first and last residue. Each record gives: CDR3 protein, J gene, V gene, D gene. The D gene is left open where the match is weak.

CASRPRGSGNEQFF	TRBJ2-1	TRBV28	-
CASSPLAGGPYEQYF	TRBJ2-7	TRBV5-1	TRBD2
CASEPTTGPGPLHF	TRBJ1-6	TRBV6-6	TRBD1
CASSSTRDRSYEQYF	TRBJ2-7	TRBV19	TRBD1
CASTLSQGLAYEQYF	TRBJ2-7	TRBV7-2	TRBD2
CASRPKQGANQPQHF	TRBJ1-5	TRBV6-5	TRBD1
CASSNRRTGELFF	TRBJ2-2	TRBV19	-
CASSLVGIGDYGYTF	TRBJ1-2	TRBV7-2	-
CASSPSRETQYF	TRBJ2-5	TRBV7-9	-
CASSYLRGARQPQHF	TRBJ1-5	TRBV28	-
CASSVGGSGSIYEQYF	TRBJ2-7	TRBV9	TRBD2
CSVEPGWGPLYNEQFF	TRBJ2-1	TRBV29-1	-
CASSFGTAYYGYTF	TRBJ1-2	TRBV11-2	-
CASSRGSRETQYF	TRBJ2-5	TRBV7-3	-
CASSSILLGQGTDTQYF	TRBJ2-3	TRBV27	TRBD1
CASSLTGVNQPQHF	TRBJ1-5	TRBV7-8	-
CASSAGQGGNVLTF	TRBJ2-6	TRBV21-1	-
CASSAGSWQFF	TRBJ2-1	TRBV6-1	-
CASRQDPGSSYEQYF	TRBJ2-7	TRBV11-2	-
CASSLLVYEQYF	TRBJ2-7	TRBV28	-
CASSSPHPGVSTGELFF	TRBJ2-2	TRBV28	-
CASSTGHEGGGYTF	TRBJ1-2	TRBV5-1	-
CASSLILGLGADTQYF	TRBJ2-3	TRBV11-2	-
CASSPYRVDEQFF	TRBJ2-1	TRBV5-1	-
CASSISGATEAFF	TRBJ1-1	TRBV19	-
CASSYVAGELFF	TRBJ2-2	TRBV25-1	-
CASTNRRTGAPGYTF	TRBJ1-2	TRBV6-5	TRBD1
CATQGGLAVGTDTQYF	TRBJ2-3	TRBV15	TRBD2
CASSFYRDINQPQHF	TRBJ1-5	TRBV27	-
CASSKTAGGNTIYF	TRBJ1-3	TRBV25-1	-
CASSLGLQGRTGNTIYF	TRBJ1-3	TRBV5-1	-
CASSRSGTSGSGEQFF	TRBJ2-1	TRBV4-3	TRBD2
CASSPLAGPYNEQFF	TRBJ2-1	TRBV18	TRBD2
CASSPEQGTSYNEQFF	TRBJ2-1	TRBV18	TRBD1
CASSSLGQGVIRGQYF	TRBJ2-7	TRBV11-2	TRBD1
CATEEFSPHYEQYF	TRBJ2-7	TRBV25-1	-
CASSFGNNYGYTF	TRBJ1-2	TRBV27	-
CASSLGRNYEQYF	TRBJ2-7	TRBV7-8	-
CASRMISFGEKLFF	TRBJ1-4	TRBV28	-
CASSFSGQAPYEQYF	TRBJ2-7	TRBV7-8	TRBD1
CASRRTSGSTDTQYF	TRBJ2-3	TRBV5-4	TRBD2
CASSYSWGTDTQYF	TRBJ2-3	TRBV2	-
CASGGTDTQYF	TRBJ2-3	TRBV6-5	-
CASSETRLGAYEQYF	TRBJ2-7	TRBV6-1	-
CASSPRQGSRSGANVLTF	TRBJ2-6	TRBV28	TRBD1
CASSLDRVGNEQFF	TRBJ2-1	TRBV7-8	TRBD1
CASSVTSGKETQYF	TRBJ2-5	TRBV9	TRBD2
CASSVAVSGKGNEQFF	TRBJ2-1	TRBV9	-
CAWGPGHLAGTEKLFF	TRBJ1-4	TRBV30	-
CASSLLGQDINEQFF	TRBJ2-1	TRBV7-2	TRBD1
CASSFGTAETQYF	TRBJ2-5	TRBV5-6	TRBD1